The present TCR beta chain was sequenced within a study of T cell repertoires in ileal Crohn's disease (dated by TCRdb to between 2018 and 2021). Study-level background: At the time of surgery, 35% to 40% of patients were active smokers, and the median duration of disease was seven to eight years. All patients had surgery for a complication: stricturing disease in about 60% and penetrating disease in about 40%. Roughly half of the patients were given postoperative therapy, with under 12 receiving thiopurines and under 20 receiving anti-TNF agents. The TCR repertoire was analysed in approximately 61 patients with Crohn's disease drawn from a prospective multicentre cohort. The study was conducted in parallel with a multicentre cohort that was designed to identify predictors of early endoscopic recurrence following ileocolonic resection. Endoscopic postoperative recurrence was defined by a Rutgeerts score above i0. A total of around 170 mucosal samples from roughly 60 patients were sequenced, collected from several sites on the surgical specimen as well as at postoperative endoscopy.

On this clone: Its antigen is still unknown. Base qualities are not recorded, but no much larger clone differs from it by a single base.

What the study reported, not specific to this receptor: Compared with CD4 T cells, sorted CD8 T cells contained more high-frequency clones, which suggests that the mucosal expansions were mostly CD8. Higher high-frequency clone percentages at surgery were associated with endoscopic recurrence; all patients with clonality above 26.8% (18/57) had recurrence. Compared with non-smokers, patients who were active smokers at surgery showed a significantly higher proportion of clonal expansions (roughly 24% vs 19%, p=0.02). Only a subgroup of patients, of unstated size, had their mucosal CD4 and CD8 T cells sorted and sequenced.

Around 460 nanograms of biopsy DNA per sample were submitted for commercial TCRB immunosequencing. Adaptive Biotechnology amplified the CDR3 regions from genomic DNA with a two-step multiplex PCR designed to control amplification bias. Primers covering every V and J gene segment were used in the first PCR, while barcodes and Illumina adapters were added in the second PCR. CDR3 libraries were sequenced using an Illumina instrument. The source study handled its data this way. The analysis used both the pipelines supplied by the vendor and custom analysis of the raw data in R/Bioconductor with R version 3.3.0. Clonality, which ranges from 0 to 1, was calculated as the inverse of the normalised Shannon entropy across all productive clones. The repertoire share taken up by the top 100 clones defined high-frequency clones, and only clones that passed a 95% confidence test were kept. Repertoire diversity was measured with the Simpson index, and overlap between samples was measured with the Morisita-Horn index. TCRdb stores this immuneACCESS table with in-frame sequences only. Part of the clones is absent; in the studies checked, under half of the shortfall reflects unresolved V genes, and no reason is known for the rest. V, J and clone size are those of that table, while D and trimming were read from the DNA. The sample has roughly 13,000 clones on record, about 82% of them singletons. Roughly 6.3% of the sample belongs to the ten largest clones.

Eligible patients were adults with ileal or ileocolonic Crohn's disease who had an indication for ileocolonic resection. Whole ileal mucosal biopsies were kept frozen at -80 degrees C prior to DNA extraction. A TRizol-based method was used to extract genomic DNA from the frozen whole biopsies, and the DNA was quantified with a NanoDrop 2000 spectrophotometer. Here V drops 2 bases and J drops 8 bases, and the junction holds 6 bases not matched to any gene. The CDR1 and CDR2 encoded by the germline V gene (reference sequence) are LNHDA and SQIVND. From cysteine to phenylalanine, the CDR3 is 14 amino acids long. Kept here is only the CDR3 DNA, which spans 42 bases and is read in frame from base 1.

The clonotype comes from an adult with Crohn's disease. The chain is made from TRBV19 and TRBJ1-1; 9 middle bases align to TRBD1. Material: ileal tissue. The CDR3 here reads CASSIRDRVTEAFF. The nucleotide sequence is TGTGCCAGTAGTATACGGGACAGGGTGACCGAAGCTTTCTTT.